This is a list of T cell receptor beta chains from one sample in a study of T cell responses to AZD1222 COVID-19 vaccine. Produced via immunoSEQ multiplex PCR; TCRdb's table is partial and in-frame only. Of fewer than 120,000 clones listed, around 81% are singletons. Source: peripheral blood, taken on day 0 of AZD1222 vaccination. Receptor source: an adult in good health. Each CDR3 is given with its conserved first and last residue. Each record gives: D gene, V gene, J gene, clone size, CDR3 protein, CDR3 DNA. A D gene is named only where the DNA matches it firmly. A row's size may be missing; if present it is once, few, many or a size class.

>-|TRBV7-7|TRBJ1-1|-
CASSLARNTEAFF
TGTGCCAGCAGCTTAGCTAGGAACACTGAAGCTTTCTTT
>TRBD1|TRBV6-5|TRBJ2-2|-
CASRTGGFTGELFF
TGTGCCAGCAGGACAGGGGGATTCACCGGGGAGCTGTTTTTT
>TRBD2|TRBV2|TRBJ2-3|-
CASSANSGSRDTQYF
TGTGCCAGCAGCGCCAATAGCGGGAGTAGGGATACGCAGTATTTT
>TRBD2|TRBV9|TRBJ2-5|-
CASSVVASGGGKETQYF
TGTGCCAGCAGCGTAGTGGCTAGCGGGGGGGGTAAAGAGACCCAGTACTTC
>-|TRBV13|TRBJ2-5|-
CASSLQRETQYF
TGTGCCAGCAGCTTGCAAAGGGAGACCCAGTACTTC
>TRBD1|TRBV19|TRBJ2-3|-
CASSTTGADTQYF
TGTGCCAGTAGTACAACAGGGGCCGATACGCAGTATTTT
>TRBD1|TRBV9|TRBJ1-1|-
CASSASQGRGRAFF
TGTGCCAGCAGCGCCTCACAGGGGAGAGGGCGGGCTTTCTTT
>-|TRBV7-2|TRBJ2-3|-
CASSPTPRGAVQGGTQYF
TGTGCCAGCAGCCCGACCCCCAGGGGAGCGGTTCAAGGGGGGACGCAGTATTTT
>-|TRBV18|TRBJ2-7|-
CASSLSAHSYEQYF
TGTGCCAGCTCATTGTCGGCTCACTCCTACGAGCAGTACTTC
>-|TRBV18|TRBJ1-1|-
CASSPGDLREAFF
TGTGCCAGCTCACCCGGGGACTTGCGAGAAGCTTTCTTT
>-|TRBV24-1|TRBJ1-2|-
CATSDGPGVYGYTF
TGTGCCACCAGTGATGGTCCAGGGGTCTATGGCTACACCTTC
>-|TRBV14|TRBJ2-3|-
CASSLQRLPDTQYF
TGTGCCAGCAGCCTCCAGCGACTCCCAGATACGCAGTATTTT
>-|TRBV19|TRBJ2-5|-
CASNFGTATGTQYF
TGTGCCAGTAATTTCGGGACCGCAACAGGGACCCAGTACTTC
>-|TRBV29-1|TRBJ2-5|-
CSVQLRTDQETQYF
TGCAGCGTTCAACTCCGGACTGACCAAGAGACCCAGTACTTC
>TRBD2|TRBV7-9|TRBJ2-1|once
CASSIILAGVEQFF
TGTGCCAGCAGCATCATTTTAGCGGGAGTTGAGCAGTTCTTC
>TRBD1|TRBV28|TRBJ1-2|-
CASSRTGGLSNYGYTF
TGTGCCAGCTCTCGGACAGGGGGCCTTTCTAACTATGGCTACACCTTC
>-|TRBV28|TRBJ2-1|-
CASSLNNEQFF
TGTGCCAGCAGCCTGAACAATGAGCAGTTCTTC
>-|TRBV7-2|TRBJ1-2|-
CASSLGGKGRGYGYTF
TGTGCCAGCAGCTTAGGGGGGAAGGGGCGCGGCTATGGCTACACCTTC
>-|TRBV6-1|TRBJ1-2|-
CASSDRVNYGYTF
TGTGCCAGCAGTGACAGGGTCAACTATGGCTACACCTTC
>TRBD2|TRBV2|TRBJ2-1|-
CASRGTSSYNEQFF
TGTGCCAGTAGGGGGACTAGCTCCTACAATGAGCAGTTCTTC
>-|TRBV3-1/TRBV3-2|TRBJ2-5|-
CASTSGLQETQYF
TGTGCCAGCACCAGCGGGTTGCAAGAGACCCAGTACTTC
>-|TRBV28|TRBJ2-1|few
CASRKTWGGRLVEQFF
TGTGCCAGCAGGAAGACGTGGGGGGGCCGGTTAGTTGAGCAGTTCTTC
>TRBD2|TRBV10-3|TRBJ2-1|once
CAITASGDNEQFF
TGTGCCATCACGGCTAGCGGGGATAATGAGCAGTTCTTC
>-|TRBV6-2/TRBV6-3|TRBJ2-5|-
CASSYGGTQYF
TGTGCCAGCAGTTACGGGGGGACCCAGTACTTC
>TRBD1|TRBV18|TRBJ1-2|once
CASSAGTGVYGYTF
TGTGCCAGCTCAGCAGGGACAGGGGTCTATGGCTACACCTTC